The 20 T cell receptor beta chains in this list originate from one sample, sequenced in a study of cytomegalovirus exposure and HLA in healthy donors. In the PCR, 60 Vbeta and 13 Jbeta primers were used. Using immunoSEQ multiplex PCR, the repertoire was profiled, and TCRdb retains in-frame clones only, with some absent. The repertoire holds fewer than 200,000 clones, with roughly four fifths as singletons. The specimen sequenced was PBMCs. All receptors derive from a man in his sixties in good health and CMV-seronegative.

The chain uses TRBV7-8 and TRBJ1-4; 7 bases agree with TRBD1. This CDR3 spans 15 amino acids. V lost 5 bases and J lost 2; bases outside the gene matches: 5. Germline CDR1 reads SGHVS; CDR2 reads FQNEAQ. CDR3: CASSRKGQTNEKLFF. DNA of the CDR3: TGTGCCAGCAGCCGGAAGGGACAGACTAATGAAAAACTGTTTTTT. Based on the CDR3 plus reference TRBV7-8 and TRBJ1-4, the full variable domain is GAGVSQSPRYKVAKRGQDVALRCDPISGHVSLFWYQQALGQGPEFLTYFQNEAQLDKSGLPSDRFFAERPEGSVSTLKIQRTQQEDSAVYLCASSRKGQTNEKLFFGSGTQLSVL.

This chain uses TRBV6-6 with TRBJ2-5; TRBD2 matches 8 bases. Germline V lookup: CDR1 MNHNY, CDR2 SVGAGI (reference sequence). The CDR3 runs 15 residues. Germline trimming cut 4 bases from V and 2 bases from J; bases unmatched to any gene: 6. CDR3 sequence reads: CASSWGLGPQETQYF. CDR3 coding DNA: TGTGCCAGCAGTTGGGGACTAGGGCCACAAGAGACCCAGTACTTC.

The chain carries TRBV7-2 and TRBJ2-5; D is unresolved. The J call may be in error: the DNA end matches TRBJ2-7 better. CDR3 length: 13 amino acids. Germline V gene lookup returns CDR1 SGHTA and CDR2 FQGNSA. The CDR3 nucleotides read TGTGCCAGCAGTTATGACGGATACTACGAGCAGTACTTC. Protein sequence: CASSYDGYYEQYF.

V and J are TRBV9 and TRBJ1-1; 8 bases line up with TRBD1. The V gene end was trimmed by 0 bases and the J gene end by 3 bases; junction bases not matched to a gene: 4. This CDR3 is built from 15 residues. The germline gives CDR1 SGDLS, CDR2 YYNGEE. The CDR3 nucleotides are TGTGCCAGCAGCGTAGCCCCGGACAGGGACACTGAAGCTTTCTTT. It specifies CASSVAPDRDTEAFF.

V usage is TRBV21-1 and J usage is TRBJ2-1; whether TRBD2, the table's D call, matches the DNA was not checked. TRBV21-1 is recorded as a pseudogene. The CDR3 sequence is 20 residues long. The CDR3 DNA reads TGTGCCAGCAGCTACTGGCCCAAGGGAGTTCATTGTAGCTCCTACAATGAGCAGTTCTTC. Amino acid sequence: CASSYWPKGVHCSSYNEQFF.

The chain recombines TRBV10-3 with TRBJ2-6; perhaps TRBD2 as D (6 bases). The CDR3 is 16 residues long. Germline CDR1 and CDR2: ENHRY and SYGVKD. Trimming cost V 0 bases and J 4 bases, with 10 bases left between them. The CDR3 coding sequence is TGTGCCATCAGTGAGTCGAGGAGGGGCGGGGCCAACGTCCTGACTTTC. Translation gives CAISESRRGGANVLTF.

V usage is TRBV11-1 and J usage is TRBJ1-1; a possible D gene is TRBD1 (6 bases). The germline gives CDR1 SGHAT, CDR2 FQDESV (reference sequence). The ends were cut back, 4 bases at V and 6 bases at J, with 18 bases in the middle. This CDR3 region has 15 residues. CDR3 loop: CASSSSLTRGSEAFF. The CDR3 DNA follows: TGTGCCAGCAGCTCTAGCCTAACCAGGGGTTCTGAAGCTTTCTTT.

CDR3 region: CASSFKLAGNTDTQYF. DNA of the CDR3: TGTGCCAGCAGCTTTAAGCTAGCGGGGAACACAGATACGCAGTATTTT. This chain connects TRBV5-4 to TRBJ2-3; 9 bases are a match to TRBD2. Losses at the gene ends were 2 bases for V and 2 bases for J; bases not matched to a gene: 6. Germline assignment: CDR1 SGHNT and CDR2 YYREEE (reference sequence). The CDR3 covers 16 residues.

V is TRBV7-2 and J is TRBJ2-5; D is unclear. This CDR3 is 13 amino acids long. CDR1 is SGHTA and CDR2 is FQGNSA in the germline V gene. V was trimmed by 2 bases and J by 2 bases, leaving 6 bases between them. DNA of the CDR3: TGTGCCAGCAGCTTAATAGCACAAGAGACCCAGTACTTC. Its protein product is CASSLIAQETQYF. The whole variable domain, remainder taken from reference TRBV7-2 and TRBJ2-5, is GAGVSQSPSNKVTEKGKDVELRCDPISGHTALYWYRQSLGQGLEFLIYFQGNSAPDKSGLPSDRFSAERTGGSVSTLTIQRTQQEDSAVYLCASSLIAQETQYFGPGTRLLVL.

CDR3 sequence (DNA): TGCAGCGTTGGGGGTTTCGTAGCGGGAGGAAACTACAATGAGCAGTTCTTC. It yields the protein CSVGGFVAGGNYNEQFF. The genes are TRBV29-1 and TRBJ2-1, with TRBD2 identical over 10 bases. In germline, CDR1 is SQVTM, CDR2 ANQGSEA. This CDR3 region has 17 residues. The junction had 12 bases not matched to a gene; V was cut back by 4 bases and J by 3 bases.

The chain couples TRBV6-1 to TRBJ2-7; a weak D match, TRBD1 (6 bases). The CDR3 totals 16 residues. V dropped 3 bases and J dropped 2 bases, with 17 bases sitting between them. The germline gives CDR1 MNHNS, CDR2 SASEGT. CDR3 bases: TGTGCCAGCAGTGAGGGTCCACAGGGTCTCCCCTACGAGCAGTACTTC. Protein: CASSEGPQGLPYEQYF.

This clone was counted a few times. The chain is built from TRBV18 and TRBJ2-2; 7 bases line up with TRBD2. The CDR3 is 16 residues long. The V gene's germline CDR1 is KGHSH and CDR2 LQKENI. V lost 1 base and J lost 2; bases outside the gene matches: 4. CDR3 DNA sequence: TGTGCCAGCTCACCACGGGAGGGCTTAAACACCGGGGAGCTGTTTTTT. Amino acid sequence: CASSPREGLNTGELFF.

This clone was seen only a few times. CDR3 protein: CASSSRRLAGVGTGELFF. The CDR3 DNA reads as TGTGCCAGCAGCTCCCGACGTCTAGCGGGAGTAGGAACCGGGGAGCTGTTTTTT. The gene calls are TRBV5-6 and TRBJ2-2; 10 bases align to TRBD2. This CDR3 has 18 amino acids. Germline V lookup: CDR1 SGHDT, CDR2 YYEEEE. V lost 3 bases, J lost 5 bases, and 13 bases stayed unmatched.

This sequence joins TRBV28 and TRBJ2-7; 8 positions match TRBD1. J lost 5 bases, V lost 5 bases, and 14 bases had no gene match. The CDR3 is 16 residues long. The germline V gene encodes CDR1 MDHEN and CDR2 SYDVKM. The CDR3 sequence: CASSPRFRTGFNEQYF. CDR3 coding DNA: TGTGCCAGCAGTCCCCGATTCCGGACAGGGTTTAACGAGCAGTACTTC.

This clone was seen only once. V usage is TRBV7-2 and J usage is TRBJ1-2; D gene ambiguous. This CDR3 region has 14 residues. Germline lookup yields CDR1 SGHTA and CDR2 FQGNSA. V was trimmed by 2 bases and J by 0 bases, leaving 7 bases between them. CDR3 DNA: TGTGCCAGCAGCTTACTGAGGTCTAACTATGGCTACACCTTC. The encoded protein is CASSLLRSNYGYTF.

V usage is TRBV5-4 and J usage is TRBJ2-1; D is perhaps TRBD2 (8 bases). Trimming stripped 4 bases from V and 2 bases from J, with 13 bases between. Germline lookup yields CDR1 SGHNT and CDR2 YYREEE (reference sequence). CDR3 length: 15 amino acids. The CDR3 DNA reads as TGTGCCAGCAGCACGGGAGGGGGCACCTACAATGAGCAGTTCTTC. Protein sequence: CASSTGGGTYNEQFF.

J is TRBJ1-1 and V is TRBV4-3; TRBD1 might be the D (6 bases). Germline CDR1 and CDR2: LGHNA and YSLEER. The CDR3 contains 13 residues. V was trimmed by 1 base and J by 5 bases, leaving 8 bases between them. The chain's CDR3 is CASSQVQGTEAFF. The CDR3 DNA reads as TGCGCCAGCAGCCAAGTTCAGGGGACTGAAGCTTTCTTT.

CDR3 in amino acids: CSVEGGGYVGQYF. CDR3 in DNA: TGCAGCGTTGAAGGCGGTGGCTACGTAGGGCAGTACTTC. The V gene is TRBV29-1, the J gene TRBJ2-7; the D is unclear. Trimming left V 1 base short and J 9 bases short, with 16 bases between. Germline V CDR1 and CDR2: SQVTM, ANQGSEA. This CDR3 spans 13 amino acids.

V is TRBV25-1 and J is TRBJ2-5; 13 positions agree with TRBD2. The V segment lost 4 bases and the J segment 3 bases; nucleotides outside the gene matches: 5. Germline CDR1 reads MGHDK; CDR2 reads SYGVNS. This CDR3 comprises 16 residues. The CDR3 nucleotides read TGTGCCAGCAGTGCAGCGGGACTAGCGGGGAAAGAGACCCAGTACTTC. It yields the protein CASSAAGLAGKETQYF. Looking up the rest from reference TRBV25-1 and TRBJ2-5 gives the full variable domain: EADIYQTPRYLVIGTGKKITLECSQTMGHDKMYWYQQDPGMELHLIHYSYGVNSTEKGDLSSESTVSRIRTEHFPLTLESARPSHTSQYLCASSAAGLAGKETQYFGPGTRLLVL.

In this sample, this clone turned up a few times. The rearrangement uses TRBV28 and TRBJ1-2, with no clear D. Germline CDR1 and CDR2: MDHEN and SYDVKM. This CDR3 spans 13 amino acids. The germline V and J ends were trimmed by 6 bases and 8 bases, with 16 bases remaining between them. The CDR3 DNA is TGTGCCAGCAGCCCCACGCATGCGGGCGGCTACACCTTC. Translation gives CASSPTHAGGYTF.